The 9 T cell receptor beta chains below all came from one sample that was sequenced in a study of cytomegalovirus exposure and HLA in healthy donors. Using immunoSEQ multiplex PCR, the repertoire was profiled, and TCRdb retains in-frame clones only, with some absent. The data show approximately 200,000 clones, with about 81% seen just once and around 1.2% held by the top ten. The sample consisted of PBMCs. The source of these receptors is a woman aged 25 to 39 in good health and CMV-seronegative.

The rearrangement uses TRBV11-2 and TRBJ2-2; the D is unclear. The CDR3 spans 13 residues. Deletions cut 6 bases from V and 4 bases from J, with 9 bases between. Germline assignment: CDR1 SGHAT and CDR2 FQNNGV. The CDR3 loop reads CASRPGGTGELFF. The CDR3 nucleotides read TGTGCCAGCAGGCCGGGTGGCACCGGGGAGCTGTTTTTT.

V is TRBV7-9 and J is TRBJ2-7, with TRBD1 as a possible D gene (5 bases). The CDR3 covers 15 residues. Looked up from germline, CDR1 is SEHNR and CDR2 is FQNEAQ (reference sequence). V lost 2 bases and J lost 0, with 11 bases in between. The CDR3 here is CASSLRRQNSYEQYF. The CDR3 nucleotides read TGTGCCAGCAGCTTAAGGCGACAGAACTCCTACGAGCAGTACTTC.

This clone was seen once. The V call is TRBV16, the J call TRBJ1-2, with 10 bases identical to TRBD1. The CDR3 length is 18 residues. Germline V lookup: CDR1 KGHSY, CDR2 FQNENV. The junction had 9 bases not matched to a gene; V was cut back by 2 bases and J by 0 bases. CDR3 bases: TGTGCCAGCAGCCAAGAGATCGGGACAGGGGCTACTAACTATGGCTACACCTTC. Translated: CASSQEIGTGATNYGYTF.

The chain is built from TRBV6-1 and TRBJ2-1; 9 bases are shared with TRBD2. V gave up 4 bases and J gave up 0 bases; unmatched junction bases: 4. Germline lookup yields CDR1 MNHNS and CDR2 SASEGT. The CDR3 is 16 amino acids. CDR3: CASSATSGSSYNEQFF. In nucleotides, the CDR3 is TGTGCCAGCAGTGCGACTAGCGGAAGCTCCTACAATGAGCAGTTCTTC.

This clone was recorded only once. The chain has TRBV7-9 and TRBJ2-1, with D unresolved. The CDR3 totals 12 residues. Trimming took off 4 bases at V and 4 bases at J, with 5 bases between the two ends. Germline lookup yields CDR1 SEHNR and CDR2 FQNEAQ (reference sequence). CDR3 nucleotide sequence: TGTGCCAGCAGCTCCCCGTACAATGAGCAGTTCTTC. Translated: CASSSPYNEQFF. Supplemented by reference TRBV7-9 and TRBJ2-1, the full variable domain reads DTGVSQNPRHKITKRGQNVTFRCDPISEHNRLYWYRQTLGQGPEFLTYFQNEAQLEKSRLLSDRFSAERPKGSFSTLEIQRTEQGDSAMYLCASSSPYNEQFFGPGTRLTVL.

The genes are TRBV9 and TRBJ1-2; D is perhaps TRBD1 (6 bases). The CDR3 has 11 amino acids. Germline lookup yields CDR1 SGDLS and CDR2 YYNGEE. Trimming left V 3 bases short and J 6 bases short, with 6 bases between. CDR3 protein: CASSGTDGYTF. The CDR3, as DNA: TGTGCCAGCAGCGGGACAGATGGCTACACCTTC.

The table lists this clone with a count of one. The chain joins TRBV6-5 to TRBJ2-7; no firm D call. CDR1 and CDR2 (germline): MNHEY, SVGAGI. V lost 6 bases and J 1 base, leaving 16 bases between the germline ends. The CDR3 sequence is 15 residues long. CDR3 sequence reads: CASSPDRLGSYEQYF. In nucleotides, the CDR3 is TGTGCCAGCAGCCCCGATCGCCTCGGGTCCTACGAGCAGTACTTC.

Here the CDR3 reads CASSEGLAGYNEQFF. CDR3 DNA: TGTGCCAGCAGCGAGGGACTAGCGGGGTACAATGAGCAGTTCTTC. The chain has TRBV27 and TRBJ2-1; 13 bases line up with TRBD2. The V segment lost 6 bases and the J segment 4 bases; nucleotides outside the gene matches: 3. Germline V gene sequence: CDR1 MNHEY, CDR2 SMNVEV (reference sequence). The CDR3 contains 15 residues.

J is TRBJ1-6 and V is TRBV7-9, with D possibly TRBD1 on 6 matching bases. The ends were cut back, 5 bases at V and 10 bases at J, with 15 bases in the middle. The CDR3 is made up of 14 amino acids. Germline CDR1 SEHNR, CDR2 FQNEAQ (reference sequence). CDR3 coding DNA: TGTGCCAGCAGCCCCGGGACATCCCACTCACCCCTCCACTTT. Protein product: CASSPGTSHSPLHF.